This T cell receptor (beta chain) was sequenced during a study of cytomegalovirus exposure and HLA in healthy donors. Study-level findings and limits: Several of the most significant clusters appeared, in a later analysis, to be linked to common viral pathogens. Association of a missense DCLRE1C variant with TCR beta V- and J-gene trimming was reported in a later analysis.

Use of 60 Vbeta and 13 Jbeta primers characterized the PCR. The repertoire was sequenced with immunoSEQ multiplex PCR; TCRdb's copy has only in-frame clones and lacks some. The sample yields 250,000 to 350,000 clones, 75% to 90% seen once. This clone was counted once. No antigen is known for it. This receptor was obtained from a man aged 40-49 years in good health and CMV-seropositive. Specimen: PBMCs.

Written as DNA, the CDR3 is TGTGCCAGCAGCGCCGGGAGTCAGCCACTAGCCAAAAACATTCAGTACTTC. Amino acids: CASSAGSQPLAKNIQYF. This chain connects TRBV9 to TRBJ2-4; TRBD2 is a possible D gene (6 bases). Germline V CDR1 and CDR2: SGDLS, YYNGEE. The CDR3 is made up of 17 amino acids. The V end was cut by 3 bases, the J end by 0 bases, with 16 bases between.